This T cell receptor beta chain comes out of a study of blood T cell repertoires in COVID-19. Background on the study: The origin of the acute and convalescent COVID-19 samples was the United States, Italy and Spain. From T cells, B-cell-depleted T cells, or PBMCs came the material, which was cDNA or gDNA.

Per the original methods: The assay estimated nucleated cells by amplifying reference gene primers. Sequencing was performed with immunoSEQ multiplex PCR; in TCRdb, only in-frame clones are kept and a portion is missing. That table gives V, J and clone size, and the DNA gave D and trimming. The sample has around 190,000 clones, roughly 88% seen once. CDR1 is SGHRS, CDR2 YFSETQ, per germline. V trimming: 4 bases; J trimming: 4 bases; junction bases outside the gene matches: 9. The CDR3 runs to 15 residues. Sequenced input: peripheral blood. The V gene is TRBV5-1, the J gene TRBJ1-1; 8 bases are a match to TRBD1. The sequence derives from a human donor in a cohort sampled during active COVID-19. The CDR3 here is CASSPPQGVGTEAFF. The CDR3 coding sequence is TGCGCCAGCAGCCCCCCACAGGGGGTAGGCACTGAAGCTTTCTTT. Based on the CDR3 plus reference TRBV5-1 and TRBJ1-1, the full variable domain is KAGVTQTPRYLIKTRGQQVTLSCSPISGHRSVSWYQQTPGQGLQFLFEYFSETQRNKGNFPGRFSGRQFSNSRSEMNVSTLELGDSALYLCASSPPQGVGTEAFFGQGTRLTVV.